The rows below give T cell receptor beta chains drawn from one sample of a study of T cells in Graves' hyperthyroidism and ophthalmopathy. Via MiXCR, TCRdb re-called the multiplex PCR reads, giving one row per CDR3 protein. The sample includes 300,000 to 450,000 distinct CDR3 sequences, about 14% of them seen just once. The sequenced sample consisted of blood. The receptors derive from a woman aged 30 to 39 with Graves' ophthalmopathy. CDR3s leave out the opening cysteine and the closing phenylalanine or tryptophan. The D gene is left open where the match is weak. Some rows have no size entry. The others give once, few or many, or a class for an expanded clone.

>many|-|TRBV10-3|TRBJ2-2
ATQRGRDTGELF
>many|-|TRBV7-9|TRBJ1-5
ASSGATGGMDQPQH
>-|-|TRBV7-2|TRBJ2-2
ASSLEGGPAGELF
>many|-|TRBV7-9|TRBJ1-5
ASSLAGRRDQPQH
>few|-|TRBV2|TRBJ2-5
ASSRSRLPQETQY
>many|-|TRBV20-1|TRBJ1-1
SARDYPDKGWNTEAF
>many|-|TRBV4-1|TRBJ1-1
ASSQTMRGTEAF
>many|TRBD1|TRBV28|TRBJ2-7
ASRQGIYEQY
>-|TRBD1|TRBV27|TRBJ2-6
ASSFTGVPGANVLT
>many|-|TRBV7-2|TRBJ2-3
ASSQEGFSTDTQY
>many|-|TRBV20-1|TRBJ2-1
SATSDSYNEQF
>-|TRBD1|TRBV3-1|TRBJ2-1
ASSLGQGAGNEQF
>-|-|TRBV13|TRBJ2-7
ASSLALARSYEQY
>many|-|TRBV5-6|TRBJ2-3
ASSQPASRNTQY
>many|-|TRBV27|TRBJ1-3
ASSLYGHLSAGNTIY
>-|-|TRBV20-1|TRBJ1-3
SARGGGSGNTIY
>-|TRBD1|TRBV11-2|TRBJ2-5
ASSRRYGTGQEETQY
>many|-|TRBV12-3/TRBV12-4|TRBJ2-7
ASSWTDIYEQY
>many|TRBD2|TRBV3-1|TRBJ2-3
ASSQLLAGDTQY
>many|-|TRBV28|TRBJ2-5
ASSFGETQY
>many|-|TRBV3-1|TRBJ2-1
ASSAERYNEQF
>many|TRBD1|TRBV7-9|TRBJ2-5
ASSPGGTQETQY
>many|-|TRBV6-2/TRBV6-3|TRBJ2-1
ASSSTSTAYNEQF
>many|-|TRBV5-5|TRBJ2-7
ASSWRGGTSYEQY
>many|-|TRBV20-1|TRBJ1-2
SARDRGTANYGYT
>many|TRBD2|TRBV7-9|TRBJ2-7
ASSRPTLAGASYEQY
>many|-|TRBV6-1|TRBJ1-2
ASSEIPRDLFGYT
>many|-|TRBV28|TRBJ2-2
ASRFSTGDSTGELF
>many|-|TRBV2|TRBJ2-5
ASSVRGARWQKAQETQY
>many|-|TRBV12-3/TRBV12-4|TRBJ2-1
ATGGGLHWNEQF
>many|TRBD2|TRBV2|TRBJ2-5
ASKRNSGIQETQY
>few|TRBD1|TRBV4-2|TRBJ1-2
ASSPWTGDGYT
>few|-|TRBV3-1|TRBJ2-1
TSSQVREAFSYNEQF
>many|-|TRBV28|TRBJ2-1
ASSPSHLYNEQF
>once|TRBD2|TRBV13|TRBJ2-2
DSSHSPGLAGENTGELF
>many|TRBD2|TRBV7-2|TRBJ2-3
ASSLGGRVTDTQY
>many|-|TRBV3-1|TRBJ2-7
ASSQNSRIWEQY
>-|TRBD2|TRBV7-9|TRBJ2-7
ASSRYPLLAENSYEQY
>many|-|TRBV7-8|TRBJ2-1
ASSARGGVPYNEQF
>-|-|TRBV5-6|TRBJ2-7
ASSLLGTGYEQY
>many|TRBD1|TRBV7-9|TRBJ1-5
ASSPGQGTQPQH
>few|-|TRBV2|TRBJ1-4
ASRQGGSRREKLF
>-|-|TRBV10-3|TRBJ2-1
AISEPAETYNEQF
>many|TRBD1|TRBV10-3|TRBJ2-3
AISDPGQGNTDTQY
>few|-|TRBV7-3|TRBJ2-1
ASSLSGSMDEQF
>-|-|TRBV7-9|TRBJ1-1
ASSSQGGSTEAF
>many|-|TRBV2|TRBJ2-2
ASSDGYTGELF
>few|-|TRBV2|TRBJ1-4
ASSEAWAEKLF
>many|-|TRBV28|TRBJ1-6
ASSLAGGAWNSPLH